This T cell receptor beta chain was sequenced in a study of breast tumors, draining lymph nodes, adjacent tissues. The study's findings and limits: Tumor T cell lymph node origin was a supported hypothesis, not proven. Findings are consistent with lymph node origin and intratumoral expansion of most tumor T cells.

Each CDR3 protein gets one entry after TCRdb re-called the multiplex PCR reads with MiXCR. The sample contains approximately 210,000 distinct CDR3 sequences, under 35% of which appear only once. Breast cancer patients provided tissue from their axillary draining lymph nodes. Per the germline V gene, CDR1 is DFQATT and CDR2 is SNEGSKA (reference sequence). V shed 1 base, J shed 6 bases, and the junction held 14 bases outside the gene matches. This CDR3 has 18 amino acids. Points on this clonotype: The antigen remains unidentified.

This receptor was taken from a female donor with breast cancer. Some clones in this sample may be carry-over from other donors' samples. Sequencing was carried out using axillary lymph node tissue. The rearrangement links TRBV20-1 to TRBJ2-3, with 12 bases lining up with TRBD2. CDR3 loop: CSARGGGLAGGFSDTQYF. The CDR3 nucleotides read TGCAGTGCTAGAGGCGGGGGACTAGCGGGTGGATTTAGCGATACGCAGTATTTT.